This TCR beta chain is drawn from a study of blood T cell repertoires in COVID-19. Across the study: COVID-19 samples, acute and convalescent, were from the United States, Italy and Spain. T cells, B-cell-depleted T cells, or PBMCs supplied cDNA or gDNA.

Trimming cost V 1 base and J 6 bases, with 21 bases left between them. CDR1 is MNHEY, CDR2 SMNVEV, per germline (reference sequence). The CDR3 covers 17 residues. Original processing notes: The authors estimated nucleated cell counts from reference gene primer amplification. Using immunoSEQ multiplex PCR, the repertoire was profiled, and TCRdb retains in-frame clones only, with some absent. The D gene and trimming were derived from the DNA, and the V and J assignments and clone size from that table. There are about 320,000 clones in the sample; 80% to 90% occur only once, and 1% to 1.5% lies in the top ten.

Sequencing was done on a sample of peripheral blood. J is TRBJ1-1 and V is TRBV27, with a weak D call TRBD1 (5 bases). The clonotype was recovered from a woman between 50 and 59 years old with acute or convalescent COVID-19. CDR3 in amino acids: CASSLFKYPAPGAEAFF. The DNA of the CDR3 is TGTGCCAGCAGTTTATTTAAGTACCCTGCCCCGGGGGCTGAAGCTTTCTTT.